This TCR beta chain was obtained from a study of patients and donors after allogeneic stem cell transplantation. The CDR3 consists of 17 residues. V trimming: 6 bases; J trimming: 6 bases; junction bases outside the gene matches: 13. Germline V gene sequence: CDR1 SNHLY, CDR2 FYNNEI. TCRdb redid the calling of the RT-PCR reads with MiXCR, one entry per CDR3 protein. The data show some 960,000 distinct CDR3 sequences, under 20% seen once. Material for sequencing was blood, either unsorted or a sorted T cell fraction (not recorded which). The TCR sequence derives from a human donor who was either an allogeneic HSCT recipient or a stem cell or donor lymphocyte infusion donor (not recorded which). It is not recorded whose cells these are; they may come from a transplant donor. The chain is built from TRBV2 and TRBJ2-1; 11 nucleotides line up with TRBD1. The CDR3 DNA follows: TGTGCCAGCAGGGAACTAACTCCGGGACAGGGGGGCAATGAGCAGTTCTTC. This encodes CASRELTPGQGGNEQFF.